Presented here are 18 T cell receptor beta chains from one specimen sequenced in a study of shared clonotypes between healthy human individuals. Measured with immunoSEQ multiplex PCR; TCRdb has only the in-frame clones, and not every one. The sample comprises around 700,000 clones, less than 80% of which are singletons, and 1.8% rests with the top ten. The sequenced material came from memory CD4+ T cells sorted from blood. Specified subset: CD45RA-negative fraction. Source of these receptors: a woman aged 25 to 39 in good health.

The chain combines TRBV25-1 with TRBJ1-1; D is possibly TRBD1 (6 bases). The CDR3 is made up of 14 amino acids. Germline lookup yields CDR1 MGHDK and CDR2 SYGVNS. The V and J ends lost 2 bases and 11 bases respectively, with 18 bases between them. This chain's CDR3 is CASSEEDGGAVAFF. The CDR3 bases are TGTGCCAGCAGTGAAGAGGATGGGGGGGCTGTGGCTTTCTTT.

There are a few counts of this clone. The chain uses TRBV6-6 and TRBJ2-1; 8 bases match TRBD2. After removal of 5 bases from V and 2 bases from J, the junction contained 5 bases not matched to a gene. There are 15 residues in the CDR3. Germline-derived CDR1 and CDR2 are MNHNY and SVGAGI (reference sequence). This chain's CDR3 is CASSAAGGAYNEQFF. CDR3 bases: TGTGCCAGCAGTGCCGCGGGGGGAGCCTACAATGAGCAGTTCTTC.

This chain connects TRBV11-1 to TRBJ2-7, with a tentative D call TRBD1 (6 bases). The CDR3 length is 16 residues. Germline CDR1 SGHAT, CDR2 FQDESV (reference sequence). The V and J ends lost 5 bases and 5 bases respectively, with 22 bases between them. CDR3: CASSLGAGWGIDEQYF. The DNA of the CDR3 is TGTGCCAGCAGCCTGGGGGCTGGCTGGGGGATCGACGAGCAGTACTTC.

V gene TRBV27 combines with J gene TRBJ2-2; D remains ambiguous. Germline lookup yields CDR1 MNHEY and CDR2 SMNVEV (reference sequence). Trimming took off 2 bases at V and 6 bases at J, with 4 bases between the two ends. The CDR3 has 12 amino acids. As DNA, the CDR3 is TGTGCCAGCAGTTTAATTTCCGGGGAGCTGTTTTTT. Its protein is CASSLISGELFF.

The CDR3 reads CASIQGFRTEAFF. The CDR3 DNA follows: TGTGCCAGCATCCAGGGGTTTCGCACTGAAGCTTTCTTT. The chain recombines TRBV6-6 with TRBJ1-1; the D gene is possibly TRBD1 (6 bases). V was trimmed by 7 bases and J by 4 bases, leaving 13 bases between them. CDR1 and CDR2 (germline): MNHNY, SVGAGI (reference sequence). The CDR3 runs to 13 residues.

V gene TRBV5-1 combines with J gene TRBJ1-1, with D possibly being TRBD1 (5 bases). The CDR3 sequence is 15 residues long. Trimming shortened V by 2 bases and J by 8 bases, and 19 bases separated the two germline ends. Germline V gene data show CDR1 as SGHRS and CDR2 as YFSETQ. DNA for the CDR3: TGCGCCAGCAGCTTACCTGACAGAGACTTCGTAGAAGCTTTCTTT. This translates into CASSLPDRDFVEAFF.

In nucleotides, the CDR3 is TGCGCCAGCAGCTTGGCTGCGGCGGGAGCGGGCACAGATACGCAGTATTTT. Protein: CASSLAAAGAGTDTQYF. This chain connects TRBV5-1 to TRBJ2-3; 7 nucleotides line up with TRBD2. The CDR3 is made up of 17 amino acids. The ends lost 0 bases at V and 1 base at J; junction bases unmatched: 8. CDR1 and CDR2 (germline): SGHRS, YFSETQ.

This clone showed up just once. Additional DNA sequences in this sample encode the identical CDR3. The chain has TRBV5-1 and TRBJ1-4; D ambiguous. CDR3 length: 14 residues. V was cut by 0 bases and J by 5 bases, with 8 bases left in between. Looked up from germline, CDR1 is SGHRS and CDR2 is YFSETQ. The CDR3 DNA sequence: TGCGCCAGCAGCTTGGTAGGCTACAATGAAAAACTGTTTTTT. Translating gives CASSLVGYNEKLFF. The whole variable domain, filled in from reference TRBV5-1 and TRBJ1-4, reads KAGVTQTPRYLIKTRGQQVTLSCSPISGHRSVSWYQQTPGQGLQFLFEYFSETQRNKGNFPGRFSGRQFSNSRSEMNVSTLELGDSALYLCASSLVGYNEKLFFGSGTQLSVL.

The chain has TRBV5-1 and TRBJ2-7, with TRBD1 matching 10 bases. Germline-derived CDR1 and CDR2 are SGHRS and YFSETQ. The CDR3 runs 15 residues. The trim removed 4 bases at V and 5 bases at J, leaving 9 bases unmatched. CDR3 sequence (DNA): TGCGCCAGCAGCAGACCGACAGGGGGCGTCGACGAGCAGTACTTC. Translated: CASSRPTGGVDEQYF.

The chain employs TRBV2 and TRBJ2-1; D possibly matches TRBD1 or TRBD2 (5 bases each). Trimming cost V 2 bases and J 8 bases, with 19 bases left between them. Germline CDR1 is SNHLY and CDR2 is FYNNEI. The length of the CDR3 is 16 residues. The CDR3 is CASSESARDPRDEQFF. In DNA form, the CDR3 reads TGTGCCAGCAGTGAAAGCGCTCGGGACCCAAGGGATGAGCAGTTCTTC.

This clone was seen many times. The chain has TRBV5-1 and TRBJ2-7, with TRBD1 matching 7 bases. This CDR3 region has 14 residues. Germline CDR1 is SGHRS and CDR2 is YFSETQ. Trimming took 4 bases from V and 3 from J; bases not matched to a gene: 7. The CDR3 nucleotides read TGCGCCAGCAGCCAGGGACAGCGAGACTACGAGCAGTACTTC. Its protein is CASSQGQRDYEQYF.

V usage is TRBV10-2 and J usage is TRBJ2-5, with no clear D. Trimming cost V 2 bases and J 5 bases, with 3 bases left between them. CDR1 and CDR2 (germline): WSHSY, SAAADI. The CDR3 has 11 amino acids. Written as DNA, the CDR3 is TGCGCCAGCAGTGAGGTGGAGACCCAGTACTTC. The encoded protein is CASSEVETQYF.

This sequence joins TRBV6-1 and TRBJ1-5, with D possibly TRBD1 on 5 matching bases. This CDR3 spans 15 amino acids. Per germline, CDR1 MNHNS and CDR2 SASEGT. Trimming pared 7 bases from V and 4 bases from J, leaving 17 bases between. The CDR3 DNA is TGTGCCAGCACCCCGGGACGGATTATGAATCAGCCCCAGCATTTT. It codes for CASTPGRIMNQPQHF.

A few counts support this clone. The CDR3 DNA is TGTGCCAGCGGGGACGCTACACCCTACGAGCAGTACTTC. Translating it yields CASGDATPYEQYF. The gene calls are TRBV27 and TRBJ2-7, with D perhaps TRBD1 or TRBD2 (5 bases each). This CDR3 spans 13 amino acids. The V end lost 8 bases, the J end lost 2 bases, and 13 bases lay between the germline ends. CDR1 is MNHEY, CDR2 SMNVEV, per germline (reference sequence).

The table lists this clone with a few counts. The chain is built from TRBV4-2 and TRBJ2-7; 9 bases fit TRBD2. The CDR3 is 15 amino acids. Trimming took 3 bases from V and 6 from J; bases not matched to a gene: 9. CDR1 and CDR2 (germline): LGHNA, YNFKEQ. DNA for the CDR3: TGTGCCAGCAGCCAGGGGGTAGCGGGAGAGGGCGAGCAGTACTTC. Its protein product is CASSQGVAGEGEQYF.

This chain joins TRBV6-6 and TRBJ1-1; 7 bases are a match to TRBD1. V was pared by 3 bases and J by 8 bases, with 6 bases of the junction left unmatched. This CDR3 has 13 amino acids. Germline CDR1 MNHNY, CDR2 SVGAGI (reference sequence). This chain's CDR3 is CASSYRDRKEAFF. The CDR3 DNA reads TGTGCCAGCAGTTATCGGGACAGAAAAGAAGCTTTCTTT.

This rearrangement joins TRBV7-6 to TRBJ2-1; D possibly corresponds to TRBD2 (6 bases). Germline CDR1 reads SGHVS; CDR2 reads FNYEAQ. The CDR3 contains 13 residues. Between the trimmed V and J ends, which lost 7 bases and 7 bases, there was a span of 14 bases. In nucleotides, the CDR3 is TGTGCCAGCACCGCTGGGACTTATAATGAGCAGTTCTTC. It specifies CASTAGTYNEQFF.

This clone came up once. The chain carries TRBV5-1 and TRBJ2-3; 12 nucleotides match TRBD2. J gave up 0 bases and V 4 bases, and 3 bases lay outside the gene matches. Germline values: CDR1 SGHRS, CDR2 YFSETQ. The CDR3 covers 16 residues. CDR3 sequence reads: CASSGGTSGSTDTQYF. The CDR3, as DNA: TGCGCCAGCAGCGGGGGGACTAGCGGGAGCACAGATACGCAGTATTTT.